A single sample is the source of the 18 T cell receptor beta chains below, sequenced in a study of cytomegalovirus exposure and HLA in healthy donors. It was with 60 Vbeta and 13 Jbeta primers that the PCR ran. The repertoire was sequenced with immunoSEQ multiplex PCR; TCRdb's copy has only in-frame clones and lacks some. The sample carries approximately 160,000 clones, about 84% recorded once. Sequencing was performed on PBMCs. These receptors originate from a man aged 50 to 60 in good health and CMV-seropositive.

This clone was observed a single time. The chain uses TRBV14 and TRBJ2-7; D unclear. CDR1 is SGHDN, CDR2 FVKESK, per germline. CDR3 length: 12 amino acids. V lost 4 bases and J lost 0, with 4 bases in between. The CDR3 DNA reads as TGTGCCAGCAGCCCCAGCTCCTACGAGCAGTACTTC. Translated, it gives CASSPSSYEQYF.

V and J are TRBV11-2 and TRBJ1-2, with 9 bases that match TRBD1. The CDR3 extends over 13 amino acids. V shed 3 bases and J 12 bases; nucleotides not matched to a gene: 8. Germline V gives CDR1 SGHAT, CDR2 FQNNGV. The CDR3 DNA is TGTGCCAGCAGCTTCCCGGGGACAGGGACCAACACCTTC. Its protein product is CASSFPGTGTNTF.

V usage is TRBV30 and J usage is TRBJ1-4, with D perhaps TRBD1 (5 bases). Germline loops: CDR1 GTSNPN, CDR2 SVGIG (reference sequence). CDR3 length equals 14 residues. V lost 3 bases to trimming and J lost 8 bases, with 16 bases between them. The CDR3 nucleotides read TGTGCCTGGAGCGACAGTGGGTTCGGGGAAAAACTGTTTTTT. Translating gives CAWSDSGFGEKLFF.

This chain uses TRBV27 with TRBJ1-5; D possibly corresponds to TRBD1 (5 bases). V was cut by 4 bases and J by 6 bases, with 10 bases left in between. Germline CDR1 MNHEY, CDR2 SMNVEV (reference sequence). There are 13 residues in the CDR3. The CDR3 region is CASSSRASQPQHF. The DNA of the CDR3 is TGTGCCAGCAGTTCCAGGGCGAGTCAGCCCCAGCATTTT.

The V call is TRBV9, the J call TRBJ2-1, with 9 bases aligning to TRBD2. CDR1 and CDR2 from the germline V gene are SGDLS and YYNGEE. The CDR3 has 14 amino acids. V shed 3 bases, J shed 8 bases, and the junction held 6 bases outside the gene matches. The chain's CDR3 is CASSGGRGGDEQFF. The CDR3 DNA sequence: TGTGCCAGCAGCGGGGGGCGGGGGGGCGATGAGCAGTTCTTC.

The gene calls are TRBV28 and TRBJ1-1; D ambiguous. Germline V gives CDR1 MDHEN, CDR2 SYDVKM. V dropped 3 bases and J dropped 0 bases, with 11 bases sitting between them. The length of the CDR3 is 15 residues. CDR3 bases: TGTGCCAGCAGTTTTTTAATAGAGTTGAACACTGAAGCTTTCTTT. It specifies CASSFLIELNTEAFF.

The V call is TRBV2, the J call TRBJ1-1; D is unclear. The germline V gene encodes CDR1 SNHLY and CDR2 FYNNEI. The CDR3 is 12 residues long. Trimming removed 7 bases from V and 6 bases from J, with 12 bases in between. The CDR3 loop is CASKADSPEAFF. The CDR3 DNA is TGTGCCAGCAAAGCGGATAGTCCTGAAGCTTTCTTT.

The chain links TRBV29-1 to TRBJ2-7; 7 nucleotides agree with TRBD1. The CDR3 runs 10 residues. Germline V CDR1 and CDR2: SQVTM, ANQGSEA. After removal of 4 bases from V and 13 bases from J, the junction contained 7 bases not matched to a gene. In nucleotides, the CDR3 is TGCAGCGTTGGACCGGGACAGCTTTACTTC. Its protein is CSVGPGQLYF.

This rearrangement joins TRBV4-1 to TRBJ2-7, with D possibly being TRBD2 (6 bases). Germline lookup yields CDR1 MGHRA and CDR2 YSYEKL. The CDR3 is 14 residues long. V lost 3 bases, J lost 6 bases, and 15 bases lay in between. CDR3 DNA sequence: TGCGCCAGCAGCCAGGCCCGACTAGTCGGCGAGCAGTACTTC. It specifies CASSQARLVGEQYF.

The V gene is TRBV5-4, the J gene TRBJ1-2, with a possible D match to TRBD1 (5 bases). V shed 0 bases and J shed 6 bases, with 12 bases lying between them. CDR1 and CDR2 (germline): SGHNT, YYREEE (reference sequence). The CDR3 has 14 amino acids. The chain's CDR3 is CASSLGAGSNGYTF. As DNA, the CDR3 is TGTGCCAGCAGCTTGGGAGCAGGGTCAAATGGCTACACCTTC. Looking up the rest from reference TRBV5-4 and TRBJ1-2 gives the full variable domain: ETGVTQSPTHLIKTRGQQVTLRCSSQSGHNTVSWYQQALGQGPQFIFQYYREEENGRGNFPPRFSGLQFPNYSSELNVNALELDDSALYLCASSLGAGSNGYTFGSGTRLTVV.

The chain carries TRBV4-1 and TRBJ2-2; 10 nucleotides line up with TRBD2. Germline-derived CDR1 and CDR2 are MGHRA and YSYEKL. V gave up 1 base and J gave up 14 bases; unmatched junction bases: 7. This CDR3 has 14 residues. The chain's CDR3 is CASSQVTSGAHLFF. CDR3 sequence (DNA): TGCGCCAGCAGCCAAGTCACTAGCGGGGCCCACCTGTTTTTT.

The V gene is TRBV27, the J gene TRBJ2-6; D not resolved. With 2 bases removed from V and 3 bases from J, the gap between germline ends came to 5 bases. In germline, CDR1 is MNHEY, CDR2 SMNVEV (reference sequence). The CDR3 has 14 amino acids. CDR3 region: CASSLGLGANVLTF. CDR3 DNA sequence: TGTGCCAGCAGTTTAGGGCTTGGGGCCAACGTCCTGACTTTC.

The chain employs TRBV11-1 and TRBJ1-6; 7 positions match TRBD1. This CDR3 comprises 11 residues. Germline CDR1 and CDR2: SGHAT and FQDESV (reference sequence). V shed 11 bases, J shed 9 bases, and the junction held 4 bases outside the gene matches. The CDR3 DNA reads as TGTGCCGGGACAGTCAGTTCACCCCTCCACTTT. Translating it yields CAGTVSSPLHF.

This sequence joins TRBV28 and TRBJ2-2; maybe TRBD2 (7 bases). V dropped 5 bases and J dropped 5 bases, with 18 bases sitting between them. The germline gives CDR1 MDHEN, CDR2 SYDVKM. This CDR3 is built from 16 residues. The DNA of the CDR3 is TGTGCCAGCAGTGTCAAGGGGGGGATGGGTACCGGGGAGCTGTTTTTT. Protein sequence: CASSVKGGMGTGELFF.

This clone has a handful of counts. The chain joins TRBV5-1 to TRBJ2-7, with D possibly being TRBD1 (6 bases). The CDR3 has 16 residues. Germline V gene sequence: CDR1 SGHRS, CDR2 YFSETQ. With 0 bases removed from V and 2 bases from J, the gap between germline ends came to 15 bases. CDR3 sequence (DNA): TGCGCCAGCAGCTTGGGCCACCGGGACACCACCTACGAGCAGTACTTC. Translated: CASSLGHRDTTYEQYF.

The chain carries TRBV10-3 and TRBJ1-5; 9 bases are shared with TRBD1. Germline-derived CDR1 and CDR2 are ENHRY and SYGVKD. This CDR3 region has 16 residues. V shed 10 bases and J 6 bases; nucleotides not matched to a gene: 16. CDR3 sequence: CATTEQTGGAGQPQHF. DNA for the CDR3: TGTGCCACCACGGAACAAACAGGGGGCGCGGGTCAGCCCCAGCATTTT.

CDR3 nucleotide sequence: TGCGCCAGCAGTCCGGGACTAACTCTCCAAGAGACCCAGTACTTC. This gives the protein CASSPGLTLQETQYF. The chain joins TRBV5-1 to TRBJ2-5; TRBD2 matches at 7 bases. The length of the CDR3 is 15 residues. The J segment lost 1 base and the V segment lost 5 bases, leaving 8 bases of the junction unmatched. Germline CDR1 and CDR2: SGHRS and YFSETQ.

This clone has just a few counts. CDR3 loop: CASSEPHTSGRTDTQYF. The CDR3 nucleotides are TGCGCCAGCAGTGAGCCACATACTAGCGGGAGAACAGATACGCAGTATTTT. The rearrangement uses TRBV10-2 and TRBJ2-3; TRBD2 matches at 11 bases. The germline gives CDR1 WSHSY, CDR2 SAAADI. V was clipped by 2 bases and J by 3 bases; unmatched bases: 7. The CDR3 is made up of 17 amino acids.